Listed below are T cell receptor beta chains from one sample, sequenced in a study of control samples from healthy donors and cancer patients. Method: immunoSEQ multiplex PCR; TCRdb's copy keeps in-frame clones and lacks some. The table lists around 82,000 clones, over 75% of them singletons. The sample was blood. All receptors derive from a man aged 45-65 years in good health. CDR3s include the opening cysteine and the closing phenylalanine or tryptophan. The order of the fields is CDR3 protein, CDR3 DNA, clone size, D gene, J gene, V gene. A D gene is named only where the DNA matches it firmly. The size field is filled for only some rows; it gives once, few, many or a size class.

CDR3 protein: CASSRLANTGELFF; CDR3 DNA: TGTGCCAGCAGTCGACTAGCGAACACCGGGGAGCTGTTTTTT; clone size: NA; D gene: NA; J gene: TRBJ2-2; V gene: TRBV6-4
CDR3 protein: CASGLPNRLTGELFF; CDR3 DNA: TGTGCTAGTGGTTTACCGAACAGGCTTACCGGGGAGCTGTTTTTT; clone size: NA; D gene: NA; J gene: TRBJ2-2; V gene: TRBV12-5
CDR3 protein: CASSSTGIEGNEQFF; CDR3 DNA: TGCGCCAGCAGCTCGACGGGCATAGAAGGCAATGAGCAGTTCTTC; clone size: NA; D gene: NA; J gene: TRBJ2-1; V gene: TRBV5-1
CDR3 protein: CASRGQGGAANEKLFF; CDR3 DNA: TGTGCCAGCAGAGGACAGGGAGGAGCAGCTAATGAAAAACTGTTTTTT; clone size: NA; D gene: TRBD1; J gene: TRBJ1-4; V gene: TRBV2
CDR3 protein: CASRAGAGGRETQYF; CDR3 DNA: TGCGCCAGCAGGGCCGGAGCGGGAGGGAGGGAGACCCAGTACTTC; clone size: NA; D gene: TRBD2; J gene: TRBJ2-5; V gene: TRBV5-1
CDR3 protein: CASSGLTRLTGYGYTF; CDR3 DNA: TGTGCCAGCAGCGGTCTGACACGGTTAACGGGCTATGGCTACACCTTC; clone size: NA; D gene: NA; J gene: TRBJ1-2; V gene: TRBV9
CDR3 protein: CASSLRTGNVEAFF; CDR3 DNA: TGCGCCAGCAGCCTAAGGACAGGGAACGTGGAAGCTTTCTTT; clone size: NA; D gene: TRBD1; J gene: TRBJ1-1; V gene: TRBV4-3
CDR3 protein: CATSKGQFSYEQYF; CDR3 DNA: TGTGCCACCAGCAAGGGACAGTTCTCCTACGAGCAGTACTTC; clone size: once; D gene: TRBD1; J gene: TRBJ2-7; V gene: TRBV15
CDR3 protein: CASCGHSQGDTQYF; CDR3 DNA: TGTGCCAGTTGTGGACACAGCCAAGGAGATACGCAGTATTTT; clone size: NA; D gene: NA; J gene: TRBJ2-3; V gene: TRBV27
CDR3 protein: CASRVGQYEKLFF; CDR3 DNA: TGTGCCAGCAGGGTAGGACAGTATGAAAAACTGTTTTTT; clone size: NA; D gene: NA; J gene: TRBJ1-4; V gene: TRBV28
CDR3 protein: CASSYEDRGLNEQFF; CDR3 DNA: TGTGCCAGCAGTTACGAGGACAGGGGGCTTAATGAGCAGTTCTTC; clone size: NA; D gene: TRBD1; J gene: TRBJ2-1; V gene: TRBV6-6